This T cell receptor (beta chain) was recovered during a study of cytomegalovirus exposure and HLA in healthy donors. The CDR3 length is 13 residues. The germline gives CDR1 SQVTM, CDR2 ANQGSEA. The V and J ends lost 7 bases and 0 bases respectively, with 11 bases between them. General study results and limits: V- and J-gene trimming of TCR beta was linked (in a later analysis) to a missense DCLRE1C variant. In a later analysis, HLA-associated TCR beta chains were more clonally expanded than equally common others.

Researchers ran the PCR with 60 Vbeta and 13 Jbeta primers. Method: immunoSEQ multiplex PCR; TCRdb's copy keeps in-frame clones and lacks some. Here the sample spans about 230,000 clones, more than 75% being singletons. As concerns this clone: Its antigen is not identified.

Donors in the study were healthy people who gave bone marrow. This TCR derives from a human donor in good health. Source material: PBMCs. This sequence joins TRBV29-1 and TRBJ2-3; tentatively, D is TRBD1 (5 bases). The CDR3 coding sequence is TGCAGCGCCATACGACAGAGCACAGATACGCAGTATTTT. Its protein is CSAIRQSTDTQYF.